This is a list of T cell receptor beta chains from one sample in a study of human T cells and chemical hapten exposure. One entry per CDR3 protein, called by TCRdb with MiXCR from the RACE reads. In the table there are around 380,000 distinct CDR3 sequences, more than 4.5% of which are singletons. The sample consisted of whole blood, taken in connection with sensitization to the hapten diphenylcyclopropenone (DPC). Receptors were obtained from a woman in her forties or fifties with alopecia areata. Some clones in this sample may be carry-over from other donors' samples. Both conserved end residues are part of each CDR3. A D gene is named only where the DNA matches it firmly. Rows may omit the clone size; those that give it use once, few, many or a size class.

CDR3aa: CASSFGAENTGELFF; CDR3nt: TGTGCCAGCAGTTTCGGAGCGGAGAACACCGGGGAGCTGTTTTTT; abundance: few; v_gene: TRBV28; j_gene: TRBJ2-2; d_gene: NA
CDR3aa: CASSVGEGQDTQYF; CDR3nt: TGTGCCAGCAGCGTAGGGGAAGGGCAAGATACGCAGTATTTT; abundance: few; v_gene: TRBV9; j_gene: TRBJ2-3; d_gene: NA
CDR3aa: CASSFVLSGAGDTQYF; CDR3nt: TGCGCCAGCAGCTTCGTCTTAAGCGGGGCGGGAGATACGCAGTATTTT; abundance: many; v_gene: TRBV5-1; j_gene: TRBJ2-3; d_gene: TRBD2
CDR3aa: CSASRSTEAFF; CDR3nt: TGCAGTGCTAGTAGGTCCACTGAAGCTTTCTTT; abundance: few; v_gene: TRBV20-1; j_gene: TRBJ1-1; d_gene: NA
CDR3aa: CAWSVGWQAFF; CDR3nt: TGTGCCTGGAGTGTGGGGTGGCAAGCTTTCTTT; abundance: NA; v_gene: TRBV30; j_gene: TRBJ1-1; d_gene: NA
CDR3aa: CASSYNIAGPTDTQYF; CDR3nt: TGTGCCAGCAGTTACAACATAGCGGGACCCACAGATACGCAGTATTTT; abundance: many; v_gene: TRBV6-2/TRBV6-3; j_gene: TRBJ2-3; d_gene: TRBD2
CDR3aa: CASRDGQGRSNQPQHF; CDR3nt: TGTGCCAGCAGGGACGGACAGGGAAGGAGCAATCAGCCCCAGCATTTT; abundance: many; v_gene: TRBV6-1; j_gene: TRBJ1-5; d_gene: TRBD1
CDR3aa: CASRPLYTGELFF; CDR3nt: TGTGCCAGTAGACCCTTATACACCGGGGAGCTGTTTTTT; abundance: NA; v_gene: TRBV19; j_gene: TRBJ2-2; d_gene: NA
CDR3aa: CASSRGVVASGRETQYF; CDR3nt: TGTGCCAGCAGTCGCGGGGTTGTGGCTAGCGGGAGAGAGACCCAGTACTTC; abundance: NA; v_gene: TRBV28; j_gene: TRBJ2-5; d_gene: TRBD2
CDR3aa: CASTEQESTGELFF; CDR3nt: TGTGCCAGCACTGAACAGGAGTCCACCGGGGAGCTGTTTTTT; abundance: few; v_gene: TRBV7-9; j_gene: TRBJ2-2; d_gene: NA
CDR3aa: CASRSTGTAFF; CDR3nt: TGTGCCAGCAGATCCACAGGGACCGCTTTCTTT; abundance: NA; v_gene: TRBV12-3/TRBV12-4; j_gene: TRBJ1-1; d_gene: NA